This TCR beta chain was documented in a study of T cells in Graves' hyperthyroidism and ophthalmopathy. There were TCR beta CDR3 regions amplified from RNA transcripts. HTBI primers were employed in a first-round RT-PCR of the TCR CDR3. MiXCR, run by TCRdb on the multiplex PCR reads, gives a single entry per CDR3 protein. The profile shows about 640,000 distinct CDR3 sequences, roughly 20% of them singletons. Individuals with ophthalmopathy presented a Clinical Activity Score of at least 3, a NOSPECS grade of at least 4 and a duration under 3 months. The PBMCs had their origin in 10 ml of fresh peripheral blood. The study, taken as a whole, reports: The model predicted ophthalmopathy a median around six months before onset. In blood, most of the thyroid clonotypes expanded above 0.001 were also present.

In germline, CDR1 is MNHNS, CDR2 SASEGT. V lost 5 bases to trimming and J lost 5 bases; unmatched junction nucleotides: 13. This CDR3 contains 17 residues. With respect to this clonotype: Its antigen is undetermined.

The chain joins TRBV6-1 to TRBJ2-2; 8 nucleotides align to TRBD2. Specimen: blood. This TCR was sampled from a man between 25 and 39 years old with Graves' ophthalmopathy. The CDR3 DNA reads as TGTGCCAGCAGTTATTCCAGCGGGAGCCCCAGGACCGGGGAGCTGTTTTTT. It translates to CASSYSSGSPRTGELFF.